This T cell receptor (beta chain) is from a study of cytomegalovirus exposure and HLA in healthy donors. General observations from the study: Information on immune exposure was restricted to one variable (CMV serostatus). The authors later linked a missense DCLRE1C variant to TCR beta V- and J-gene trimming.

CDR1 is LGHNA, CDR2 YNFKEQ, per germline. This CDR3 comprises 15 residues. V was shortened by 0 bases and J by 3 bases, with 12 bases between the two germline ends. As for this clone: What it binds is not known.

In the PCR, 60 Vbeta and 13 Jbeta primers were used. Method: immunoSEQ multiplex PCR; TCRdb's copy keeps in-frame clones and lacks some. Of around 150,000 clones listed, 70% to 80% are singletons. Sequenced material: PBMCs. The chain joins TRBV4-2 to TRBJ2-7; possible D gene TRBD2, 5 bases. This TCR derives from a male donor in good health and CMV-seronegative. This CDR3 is CASSQEPSGLYEQYF. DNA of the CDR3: TGTGCCAGCAGCCAAGAACCGAGCGGCCTCTACGAGCAGTACTTC.